The source of this T cell receptor (beta chain) is a study of T cell repertoires in cytomegalovirus infection (dated by TCRdb to between 2018 and 2021). General notes on the study: Peptide stimulations targeted recently identified HLA-C-restricted CMV epitopes, whose presentation resists viral immunomodulation, together with well-studied HLA-B-restricted epitopes. The HLA type of each donor mattered for the analysis, because public TCR beta signatures pointed to carriage of CMV infection along with the matching HLA type. On the study overall, not on this receptor specifically: In both this cohort and an independent approximately 400-donor cohort, the cumulative frequency of public TCR beta family members distinguished carriers of CMV infection plus the relevant HLA type. The ex vivo response was dominated by HLA-C-restricted CMV-specific TCR beta clonotypes, which also provided the single most frequent clonotype in two of eight donors.

This clonotype has just a few counts. Its antigen specificity is not known. Base quality data are lacking; no much larger clone is found one base away. The listed sequencing device is Illumina HiSeq 1500. The raw public data were reprocessed by TCRdb itself: fastp quality trimming at Q25, MiXCR clonotype calling, in-frame beta chains only. Each CDR3 protein gets just one entry, which takes the most common genes and DNA from the rows behind it. This sample comprises hundreds of thousands of distinct CDR3 sequences, 30% to 40% of them detected only once. The ten largest clones capture around a sixth of the sample. The treatment or condition tag for this specimen amounts to: in vitro stimulation with specific CMV peptide epitopes to enrich CMV-specific T cells. The specimen was cultured PBMCs, collected from culture after CMV antigen stimulation. The TCR was taken from a human donor in good health (CMV status not recorded). Some clones in this sample may be carry-over from other donors' samples.

The nucleotide sequence reads TGTGCCAGCAGCTTGAGACTTACCCAGGATACGCAGTATTTT. Translated, it gives CASSLRLTQDTQYF. The rearranged chain carries TRBV11-2 and TRBJ2-3, with no reliable assignment of the D segment. From the cysteine through the phenylalanine, the CDR3 covers 14 amino acids. Only the CDR3 portion is preserved as DNA: 42 bases, with reading frame beginning at the first base. Trimming takes 3 bases from V and 6 bases from J, and the germline ends sit 13 bases apart. Looking up the germline V gene yields CDR1 SGHAT and CDR2 FQNNGV.